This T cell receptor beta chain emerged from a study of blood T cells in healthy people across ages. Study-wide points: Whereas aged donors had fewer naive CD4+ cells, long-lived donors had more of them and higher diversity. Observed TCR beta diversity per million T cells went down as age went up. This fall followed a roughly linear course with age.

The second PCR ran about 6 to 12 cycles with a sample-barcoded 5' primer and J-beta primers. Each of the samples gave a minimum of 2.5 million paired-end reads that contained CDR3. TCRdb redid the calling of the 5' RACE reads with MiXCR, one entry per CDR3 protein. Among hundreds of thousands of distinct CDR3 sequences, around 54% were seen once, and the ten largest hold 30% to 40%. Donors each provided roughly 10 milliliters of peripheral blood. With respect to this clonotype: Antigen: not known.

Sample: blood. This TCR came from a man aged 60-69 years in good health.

This chain's CDR3 is CASSRSSGNEQFF. As DNA, the CDR3 is TGTGCCAGCAGCCGCTCGAGTGGGAACGAGCAGTTCTTC. The chain links TRBV3-1 to TRBJ2-1; D gene unclear. The germline V gene encodes CDR1 LGHDT and CDR2 YNNKEL (reference sequence). This CDR3 spans 13 amino acids. Trimming took off 4 bases at V and 10 bases at J, with 14 bases between the two ends.